The 30 T cell receptor beta chains given below trace back to one sample, sequenced in a study of blood T cell repertoires in COVID-19. Assay used: immunoSEQ multiplex PCR; TCRdb lists only in-frame clones, some missing. The sample records some 48,000 clones, around 84% being singletons. The sequenced sample consisted of peripheral blood. These receptor sequences come from a woman aged 80 or over with COVID-19, enrolled during active disease.

The genes are TRBV7-2 and TRBJ1-4, with 9 bases that match TRBD1. The J segment lost 1 base and the V segment lost 4 bases, leaving 7 bases of the junction unmatched. The germline CDR1 and CDR2 sequences are SGHTA and FQGNSA. The CDR3 extends over 17 amino acids. The CDR3 loop is CASSSPDRGKTNEKLFF. The CDR3 coding sequence is TGTGCCAGCAGCTCTCCAGACAGGGGGAAAACTAATGAAAAACTGTTTTTT.

The rearrangement links TRBV18 to TRBJ1-6; the D gene is possibly TRBD1 (5 bases). V lost 2 bases to trimming and J lost 10 bases, with 12 bases between them. Germline lookup yields CDR1 KGHSH and CDR2 LQKENI. This CDR3 is 14 amino acids long. The CDR3 reads CASSPESQGSPLHF. CDR3 sequence (DNA): TGTGCCAGCTCACCAGAGTCTCAGGGCTCACCCCTCCACTTT.

The V gene is TRBV30, the J gene TRBJ2-6, with D possibly matching TRBD1 (7 bases). Germline V gene sequence: CDR1 GTSNPN, CDR2 SVGIG (reference sequence). This CDR3 comprises 17 residues. The V and J ends lost 4 bases and 1 base respectively, with 17 bases between them. The chain's CDR3 is CAWTPLTGRSGANVLTF. CDR3 in DNA: TGTGCCTGGACCCCTTTGACAGGGAGGTCTGGGGCCAACGTCCTGACTTTC.

This clone was seen a handful of times. The rearrangement joins TRBV7-9 to TRBJ2-7; the D gene is possibly TRBD1 (5 bases). V was clipped by 3 bases and J by 2 bases, with 14 bases between them. The CDR3 sequence is 15 residues long. The V gene's germline CDR1 is SEHNR and CDR2 FQNEAQ (reference sequence). In DNA, the CDR3 is TGTGCCAGCAGCTTCCCGACAGAGCAAACCTACGAGCAGTACTTC. Protein: CASSFPTEQTYEQYF.

V gene TRBV7-2 combines with J gene TRBJ2-7; 8 bases align to TRBD2. The trim removed 3 bases at V and 5 bases at J, leaving 6 bases unmatched. CDR3 length equals 14 residues. The germline gives CDR1 SGHTA, CDR2 FQGNSA. DNA of the CDR3: TGTGCCAGCAGCTTGAGCAGCGGGAGCAACGAGCAGTACTTC. It specifies CASSLSSGSNEQYF.

This sequence joins TRBV9 and TRBJ2-5; 9 bases match TRBD2. CDR1 is SGDLS, CDR2 YYNGEE, per germline. Trimming removed 4 bases from V and 3 bases from J; junction bases left unmatched: 4. The CDR3 covers 14 residues. Here the CDR3 reads CASSPRTSEETQYF. CDR3 coding DNA: TGTGCCAGCAGCCCTCGGACTAGCGAAGAGACCCAGTACTTC. Full variable domain (outside the CDR3, taken from reference TRBV9 and TRBJ2-5): DSGVTQTPKHLITATGQRVTLRCSPRSGDLSVYWYQQSLDQGLQFLIQYYNGEERAKGNILERFSAQQFPDLHSELNLSSLELGDSALYFCASSPRTSEETQYFGPGTRLLVL.

This chain joins TRBV3-1 (or the pseudogene TRBV3-2) and TRBJ2-3; possible D gene TRBD2, 6 bases. CDR1 is LGHDT, CDR2 YNNKEL, per germline (reference sequence). Trimming left V 2 bases short and J 4 bases short, with 19 bases between. This CDR3 has 17 amino acids. CDR3 sequence reads: CASSQPMVAGSADTQYF. The DNA for the CDR3 is TGTGCCAGCAGCCAACCGATGGTGGCGGGGTCAGCAGATACGCAGTATTTT.

This clone appeared once. The rearrangement joins TRBV14 to TRBJ2-1, with D perhaps TRBD1 (5 bases). V was shortened by 3 bases and J by 2 bases, with 11 bases between the two germline ends. CDR1 is SGHDN and CDR2 is FVKESK in the germline V gene. This CDR3 spans 15 amino acids. The CDR3: CASSHRREPYNEQFF. The CDR3 DNA is TGTGCCAGCAGCCATCGCAGGGAACCCTACAATGAGCAGTTCTTC. The variable domain in full, completed from reference TRBV14 and TRBJ2-1, reads EAGVTQFPSHSVIEKGQTVTLRCDPISGHDNLYWYRRVMGKEIKFLLHFVKESKQDESGMPNNRFLAERTGGTYSTLKVQPAELEDSGVYFCASSHRREPYNEQFFGPGTRLTVL.

The chain combines TRBV5-1 with TRBJ2-7; TRBD1 matches at 8 bases. The ends lost 0 bases at V and 3 bases at J; junction bases unmatched: 5. This CDR3 has 15 amino acids. Germline V gives CDR1 SGHRS, CDR2 YFSETQ. CDR3 loop: CASSLGDRFGYEQYF. Written as DNA, the CDR3 is TGCGCCAGCAGCTTGGGGGACAGGTTCGGCTACGAGCAGTACTTC.

The chain joins TRBV2 to TRBJ1-6; unclear D gene. Germline assignment: CDR1 SNHLY and CDR2 FYNNEI. The V gene lost 7 bases and the J gene lost 7 bases, with 11 bases spanning the gap. The length of the CDR3 is 13 residues. CDR3 nucleotides: TGTGCCAGCAAGGAGGTAGCAAATTCACCCCTCCACTTT. It encodes CASKEVANSPLHF.

The V and J genes are TRBV7-9 and TRBJ2-7, with TRBD2 matching over 12 bases. J lost 3 bases, V lost 3 bases, and 3 bases had no gene match. The germline V gene has CDR1 SEHNR and CDR2 FQNEAQ (reference sequence). The CDR3 has 15 amino acids. DNA of the CDR3: TGTGCCAGCAGCTTGACTAGCGGGGGACTCTACGAGCAGTACTTC. Residues: CASSLTSGGLYEQYF.

The gene calls are TRBV5-4 and TRBJ1-2, with 8 bases aligning to TRBD1. V was pared by 5 bases and J by 3 bases, with 6 bases of the junction left unmatched. The CDR3 sequence is 14 residues long. Germline V gene sequence: CDR1 SGHNT, CDR2 YYREEE (reference sequence). This CDR3 is CASSAPGGHYGYTF. CDR3 DNA: TGTGCCAGCAGTGCGCCAGGGGGCCACTATGGCTACACCTTC.

This clone turned up a few times. The chain employs TRBV5-6 and TRBJ2-1; D unclear. The V gene lost 4 bases and the J gene lost 6 bases, with 17 bases spanning the gap. From germline, CDR1 is SGHDT and CDR2 YYEEEE. This CDR3 region has 15 residues. DNA for the CDR3: TGTGCCAGCAGCAAGCGTTCATACTGGGTCAATGAGCAGTTCTTC. Its protein product is CASSKRSYWVNEQFF.

V usage is TRBV3-1 (or the pseudogene TRBV3-2) and J usage is TRBJ2-4; 9 nucleotides match TRBD1. With 6 bases clipped from V and 9 bases from J, the junction kept 6 bases outside the gene matches. This CDR3 is 13 amino acids long. Germline V gene data show CDR1 as LGHDT and CDR2 as YNNKEL (reference sequence). CDR3 protein: CASRRQGEGIQYF. CDR3 sequence (DNA): TGTGCCAGCAGGAGACAGGGGGAGGGCATTCAGTACTTC.

The chain uses TRBV19 and TRBJ2-3, with unresolved D. The CDR3 runs 13 residues. Germline CDR1 LNHDA, CDR2 SQIVND (reference sequence). V lost 3 bases to trimming and J lost 5 bases, with 9 bases between them. The CDR3: CASSMIHGDTQYF. CDR3 nucleotides: TGTGCCAGTAGTATGATACATGGAGATACGCAGTATTTT.

This clone was seen only a few times. The CDR3 region is CASSFTGGFGNEKLFF. The CDR3 bases are TGCGCCAGCAGCTTTACAGGGGGCTTCGGTAATGAAAAACTGTTTTTT. The chain combines TRBV5-1 with TRBJ1-4; 9 positions match TRBD1. This CDR3 is built from 16 residues. The V gene end was trimmed by 2 bases and the J gene end by 4 bases; junction bases not matched to a gene: 6. CDR1 is SGHRS, CDR2 YFSETQ, per germline.

The chain uses TRBV7-8 and TRBJ2-7, with TRBD1 matching over 8 bases. V lost 4 bases and J lost 6; bases outside the gene matches: 11. Per germline, CDR1 SGHVS and CDR2 FQNEAQ. The CDR3 consists of 15 residues. The CDR3 region is CASSSRQGYLSEQYF. DNA of the CDR3: TGTGCCAGCAGCTCCCGACAGGGGTACCTTAGCGAGCAGTACTTC.

This clone was recorded only once. This chain uses TRBV28 with TRBJ1-1, with a possible D match to TRBD1 (5 bases). The V end lost 8 bases, the J end lost 5 bases, and 15 bases lay between the germline ends. Looked up from germline, CDR1 is MDHEN and CDR2 is SYDVKM. There are 13 residues in the CDR3. The CDR3 here is CASHLRAVTEAFF. In DNA, the CDR3 is TGTGCCAGCCATCTCAGGGCGGTAACTGAAGCTTTCTTT.

The chain uses TRBV9 and TRBJ1-1; 8 bases are shared with TRBD1. This CDR3 is 15 amino acids long. V dropped 4 bases and J dropped 0; count of bases not matched to a gene: 5. Germline V CDR1 and CDR2: SGDLS, YYNGEE. CDR3 loop: CASSPMTGVNTEAFF. CDR3 coding DNA: TGTGCCAGCAGCCCGATGACAGGGGTGAACACTGAAGCTTTCTTT.

This clone is medium-sized (0.01 to 0.1%) within its sample. The chain joins TRBV7-9 to TRBJ1-5; 11 bases are shared with TRBD1. Germline loops: CDR1 SEHNR, CDR2 FQNEAQ (reference sequence). V shed 4 bases and J 3 bases; nucleotides not matched to a gene: 5. This CDR3 has 16 residues. The CDR3 DNA is TGTGCCAGCAGCTCATGGGACAGGGGGTTCAATCAGCCCCAGCATTTT. This encodes CASSSWDRGFNQPQHF.

The chain joins TRBV7-2 to TRBJ2-1; D is uncertain. Germline V gene sequence: CDR1 SGHTA, CDR2 FQGNSA. The V and J ends lost 5 bases and 5 bases respectively, with 4 bases between them. The CDR3 loop spans 11 amino acids. The CDR3 region has the DNA TGTGCCAGCAGCCTAAACAATGAGCAGTTCTTC. Translated, it gives CASSLNNEQFF. Drawing the rest from reference TRBV7-2 and TRBJ2-1, the complete variable domain is GAGVSQSPSNKVTEKGKDVELRCDPISGHTALYWYRQSLGQGLEFLIYFQGNSAPDKSGLPSDRFSAERTGGSVSTLTIQRTQQEDSAVYLCASSLNNEQFFGPGTRLTVL.

J is TRBJ1-2 and V is TRBV2; D possibly corresponds to TRBD1 (6 bases). Trimming removed 5 bases from V and 8 bases from J, with 24 bases in between. Germline loops: CDR1 SNHLY, CDR2 FYNNEI. CDR3 size: 16 residues. CDR3 coding DNA: TGTGCCAGCAGTCCAAAAATTATACAGGGAAGGGCAGGCTACACCTTC. Its translation: CASSPKIIQGRAGYTF.

J is TRBJ2-7 and V is TRBV5-1; possible D gene TRBD2, 7 bases. Trimming stripped 4 bases from V and 4 bases from J, with 21 bases between. Per germline, CDR1 SGHRS and CDR2 YFSETQ. The CDR3 consists of 16 residues. This CDR3 is CASSPYMGGLGYEQYF. CDR3 sequence (DNA): TGCGCCAGCAGCCCGTACATGGGGGGGCTGGGGTACGAGCAGTACTTC.

The chain is built from TRBV7-9 and TRBJ1-1; 7 nucleotides line up with TRBD1. The J segment lost 1 base and the V segment lost 11 bases, leaving 10 bases of the junction unmatched. The CDR3 is 14 residues long. From germline, CDR1 is SEHNR and CDR2 FQNEAQ (reference sequence). Here the CDR3 reads CAGLRQGKNTEAFF. In DNA, the CDR3 is TGTGCCGGACTGAGACAGGGCAAGAACACTGAAGCTTTCTTT. Complete variable domain (other parts from reference TRBV7-9 and TRBJ1-1): DTGVSQNPRHKITKRGQNVTFRCDPISEHNRLYWYRQTLGQGPEFLTYFQNEAQLEKSRLLSDRFSAERPKGSFSTLEIQRTEQGDSAMYLCAGLRQGKNTEAFFGQGTRLTVV.

The chain is built from TRBV7-8 and TRBJ2-1, with 11 bases fitting TRBD2. J gave up 6 bases and V 1 base, and 5 bases lay outside the gene matches. Germline lookup yields CDR1 SGHVS and CDR2 FQNEAQ. This CDR3 has 16 amino acids. The DNA of the CDR3 is TGTGCCAGCAGCTTAGTTAGCGGGGGGGCCGGCAATGAGCAGTTCTTC. Its translation is CASSLVSGGAGNEQFF.

CDR3 DNA: TGCGCCAGCAGCTCCGGGACAGGGTTGGGCACTGAAGCTTTCTTT. Translation: CASSSGTGLGTEAFF. V and J are TRBV5-1 and TRBJ1-1, with TRBD1 matching 9 bases. Germline trimming cut 3 bases from V and 4 bases from J; bases unmatched to any gene: 7. Germline V gene lookup returns CDR1 SGHRS and CDR2 YFSETQ. The CDR3 covers 15 residues. The full variable domain, with the rest looked up from reference TRBV5-1 and TRBJ1-1, is KAGVTQTPRYLIKTRGQQVTLSCSPISGHRSVSWYQQTPGQGLQFLFEYFSETQRNKGNFPGRFSGRQFSNSRSEMNVSTLELGDSALYLCASSSGTGLGTEAFFGQGTRLTVV.

This clone appeared a few times. The rearrangement uses TRBV11-2 and TRBJ1-1, with TRBD1 identical over 9 bases. Germline V gives CDR1 SGHAT, CDR2 FQNNGV. V trimming: 1 base; J trimming: 3 bases; junction bases outside the gene matches: 12. This CDR3 contains 18 residues. The CDR3 DNA follows: TGTGCCAGCAGCTTAGTGGGACAGGGCCATTTAGGGGACACTGAAGCTTTCTTT. This codes for CASSLVGQGHLGDTEAFF.

In this sample, this clone turned up once. The CDR3 DNA sequence: TGTGCCAGCAGTAACAGGAATCCAGATACGCAGTATTTT. Its protein product is CASSNRNPDTQYF. The rearrangement links TRBV2 to TRBJ2-3; a possible D gene is TRBD1 (5 bases). This CDR3 contains 13 residues. Trimming left V 5 bases short and J 4 bases short, with 10 bases between. Germline-derived CDR1 and CDR2 are SNHLY and FYNNEI.

The chain links TRBV18 to TRBJ2-2, with 10 bases identical to TRBD1. V was pared by 5 bases and J by 6 bases, with 3 bases of the junction left unmatched. CDR3 size: 14 residues. Germline lookup yields CDR1 KGHSH and CDR2 LQKENI. DNA of the CDR3: TGTGCCAGCTCAACCGGGACAGGGGCCGGGGAGCTGTTTTTT. It specifies CASSTGTGAGELFF.

The CDR3 here is CASSRTDSNQPQHF. As DNA, the CDR3 is TGTGCCAGCAGCCGGACAGATAGCAATCAGCCCCAGCATTTT. The chain has TRBV9 and TRBJ1-5; tentative D call: TRBD1 (6 bases). The V gene lost 4 bases and the J gene lost 0 bases, with 8 bases spanning the gap. The length of the CDR3 is 14 residues. Per the germline V gene, CDR1 is SGDLS and CDR2 is YYNGEE.